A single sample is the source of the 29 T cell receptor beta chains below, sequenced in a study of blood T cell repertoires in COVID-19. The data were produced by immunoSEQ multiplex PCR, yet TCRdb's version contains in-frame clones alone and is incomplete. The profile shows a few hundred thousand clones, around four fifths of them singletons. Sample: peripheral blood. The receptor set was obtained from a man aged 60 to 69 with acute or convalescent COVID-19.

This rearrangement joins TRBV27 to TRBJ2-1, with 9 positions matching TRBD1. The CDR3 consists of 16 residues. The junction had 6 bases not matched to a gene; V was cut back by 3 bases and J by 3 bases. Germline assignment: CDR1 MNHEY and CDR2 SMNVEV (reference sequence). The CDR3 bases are TGTGCCAGCAGTTTTCACGGGGACAGGGTCTACAATGAGCAGTTCTTC. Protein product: CASSFHGDRVYNEQFF.

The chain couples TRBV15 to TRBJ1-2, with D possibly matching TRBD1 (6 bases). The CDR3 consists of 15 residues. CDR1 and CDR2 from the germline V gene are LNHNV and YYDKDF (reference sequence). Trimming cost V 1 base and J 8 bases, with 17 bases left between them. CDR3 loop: CATSRAETGLRGYTF. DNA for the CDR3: TGTGCCACCAGCAGAGCTGAGACAGGCTTGAGGGGCTACACCTTC.

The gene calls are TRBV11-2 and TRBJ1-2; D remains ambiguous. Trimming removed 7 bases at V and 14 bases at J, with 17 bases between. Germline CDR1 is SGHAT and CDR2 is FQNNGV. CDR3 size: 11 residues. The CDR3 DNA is TGTGCCAGCACCACCAGGAACCTCGGAACCTTC. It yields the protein CASTTRNLGTF.

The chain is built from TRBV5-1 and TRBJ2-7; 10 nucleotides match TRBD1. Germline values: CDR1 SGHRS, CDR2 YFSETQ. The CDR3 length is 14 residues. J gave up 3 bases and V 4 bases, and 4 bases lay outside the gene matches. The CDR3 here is CASSPGQGGYEQYF. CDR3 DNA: TGCGCCAGCAGCCCCGGACAGGGGGGCTACGAGCAGTACTTC.

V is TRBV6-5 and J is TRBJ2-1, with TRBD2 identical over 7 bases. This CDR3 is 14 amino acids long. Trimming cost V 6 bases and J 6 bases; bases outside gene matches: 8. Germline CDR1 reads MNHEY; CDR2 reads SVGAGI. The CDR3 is CASRRASGVNEQFF. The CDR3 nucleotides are TGTGCCAGCAGGCGGGCTAGCGGCGTCAATGAGCAGTTCTTC.

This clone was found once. CDR3: CASSPFGTGVYEQYF. DNA of the CDR3: TGTGCCAGCTCACCATTCGGGACAGGGGTCTACGAGCAGTACTTC. The genes are TRBV18 and TRBJ2-7, with TRBD1 matching over 10 bases. This CDR3 has 15 residues. V dropped 2 bases and J dropped 3; count of bases not matched to a gene: 4. Germline V gene data show CDR1 as KGHSH and CDR2 as LQKENI.

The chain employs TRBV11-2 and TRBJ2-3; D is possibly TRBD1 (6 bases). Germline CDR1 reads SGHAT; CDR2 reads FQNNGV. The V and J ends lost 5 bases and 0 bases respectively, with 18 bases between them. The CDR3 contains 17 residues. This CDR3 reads CASSRTGTTSSTDTQYF. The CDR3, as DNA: TGTGCCAGCAGCCGCACCGGGACAACCTCTAGCACAGATACGCAGTATTTT. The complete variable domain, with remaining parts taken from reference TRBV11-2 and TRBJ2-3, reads EAGVAQSPRYKIIEKRQSVAFWCNPISGHATLYWYQQILGQGPKLLIQFQNNGVVDDSQLPKDRFSAERLKGVDSTLKIQPAKLEDSAVYLCASSRTGTTSSTDTQYFGPGTRLTVL.

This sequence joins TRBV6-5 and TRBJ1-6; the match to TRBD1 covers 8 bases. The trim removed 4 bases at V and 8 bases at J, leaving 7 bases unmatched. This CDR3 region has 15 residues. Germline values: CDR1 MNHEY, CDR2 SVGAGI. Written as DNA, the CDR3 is TGTGCCAGCAGTTCTACAGGGGGTAGGGATTCACCCCTCCACTTT. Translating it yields CASSSTGGRDSPLHF.

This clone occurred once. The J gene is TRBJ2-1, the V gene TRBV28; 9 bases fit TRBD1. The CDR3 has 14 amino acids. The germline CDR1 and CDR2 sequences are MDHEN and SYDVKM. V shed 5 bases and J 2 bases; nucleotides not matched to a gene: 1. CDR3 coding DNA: TGTGCCAGCAGTCACAGGGGGCCCTACAATGAGCAGTTCTTC. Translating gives CASSHRGPYNEQFF.

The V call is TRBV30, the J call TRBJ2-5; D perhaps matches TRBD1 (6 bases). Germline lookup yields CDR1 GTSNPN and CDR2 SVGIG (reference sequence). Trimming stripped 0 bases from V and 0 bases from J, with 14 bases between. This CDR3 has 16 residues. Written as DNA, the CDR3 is TGTGCCTGGAGTGTTCCGGGACATATTAACCAAGAGACCCAGTACTTC. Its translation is CAWSVPGHINQETQYF.

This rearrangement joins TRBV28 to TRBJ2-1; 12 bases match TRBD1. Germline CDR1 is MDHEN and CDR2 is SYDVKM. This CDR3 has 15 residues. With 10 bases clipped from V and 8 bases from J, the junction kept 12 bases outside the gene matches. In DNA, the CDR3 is TGTGCCATCCGGGGACAGGGGGCTCGAGGCGATGAGCAGTTCTTC. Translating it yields CAIRGQGARGDEQFF.

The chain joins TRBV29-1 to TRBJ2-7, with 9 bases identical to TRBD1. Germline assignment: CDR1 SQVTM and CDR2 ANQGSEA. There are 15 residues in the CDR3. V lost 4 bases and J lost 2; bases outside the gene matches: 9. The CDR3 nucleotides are TGCAGCGTTGGGGAATCATGGACAGGGGCCTACGAGCAGTACTTC. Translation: CSVGESWTGAYEQYF.

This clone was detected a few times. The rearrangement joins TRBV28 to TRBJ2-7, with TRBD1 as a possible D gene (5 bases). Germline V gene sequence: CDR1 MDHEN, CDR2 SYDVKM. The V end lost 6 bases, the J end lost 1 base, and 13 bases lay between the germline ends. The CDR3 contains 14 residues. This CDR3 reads CASRYQGISYEQYF. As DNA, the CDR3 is TGTGCCAGCAGGTACCAGGGTATATCCTACGAGCAGTACTTC.

CDR3 sequence (DNA): TGTGCCAGCAGCTTAGGGGCGACAGGTCTACCTGAAGCTTTCTTT. Its protein is CASSLGATGLPEAFF. The V and J genes are TRBV7-8 and TRBJ1-1; tentative D call: TRBD1 (6 bases). The CDR3 has 15 residues. Germline CDR1 and CDR2: SGHVS and FQNEAQ. V was shortened by 1 base and J by 6 bases, with 15 bases between the two germline ends.

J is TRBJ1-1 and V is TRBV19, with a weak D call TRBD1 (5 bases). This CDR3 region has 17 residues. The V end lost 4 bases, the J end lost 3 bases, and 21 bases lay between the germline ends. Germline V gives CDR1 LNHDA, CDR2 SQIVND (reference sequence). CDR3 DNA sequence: TGTGCCAGTAGTAAGAACCTGTGGGGGGAGAGCCACACTGAAGCTTTCTTT. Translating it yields CASSKNLWGESHTEAFF.

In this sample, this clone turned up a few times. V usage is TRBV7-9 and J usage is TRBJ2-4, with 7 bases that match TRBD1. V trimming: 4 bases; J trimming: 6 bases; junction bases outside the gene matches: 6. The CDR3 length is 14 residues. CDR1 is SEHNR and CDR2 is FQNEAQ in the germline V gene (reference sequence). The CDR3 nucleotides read TGTGCCAGCAGCTATCAGACAGGGTCAAACATTCAGTACTTC. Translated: CASSYQTGSNIQYF.

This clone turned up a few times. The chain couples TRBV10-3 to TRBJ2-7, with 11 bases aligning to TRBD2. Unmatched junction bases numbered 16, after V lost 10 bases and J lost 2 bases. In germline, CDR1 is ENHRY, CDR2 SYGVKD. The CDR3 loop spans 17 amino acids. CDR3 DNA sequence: TGTGCCAGCACAGCGTCTAGCGGGAGGAAAAGGACCTACGAGCAGTACTTC. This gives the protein CASTASSGRKRTYEQYF.

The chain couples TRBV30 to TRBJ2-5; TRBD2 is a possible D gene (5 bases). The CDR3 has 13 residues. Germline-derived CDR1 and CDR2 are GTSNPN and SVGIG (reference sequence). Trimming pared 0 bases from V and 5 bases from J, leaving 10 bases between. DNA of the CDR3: TGTGCCTGGAGTGTAAAGGGCGGGGAGACCCAGTACTTC. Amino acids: CAWSVKGGETQYF.

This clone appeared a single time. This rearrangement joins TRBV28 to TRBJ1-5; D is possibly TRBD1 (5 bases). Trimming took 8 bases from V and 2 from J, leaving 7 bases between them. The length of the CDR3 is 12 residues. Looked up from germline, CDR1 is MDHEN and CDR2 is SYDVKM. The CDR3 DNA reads TGTGCCAGCGGGGGGGGCAATCAGCCCCAGCATTTT. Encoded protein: CASGGGNQPQHF. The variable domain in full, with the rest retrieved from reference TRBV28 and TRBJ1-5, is DVKVTQSSRYLVKRTGEKVFLECVQDMDHENMFWYRQDPGLGLRLIYFSYDVKMKEKGDIPEGYSVSREKKERFSLILESASTNQTSMYLCASGGGNQPQHFGDGTRLSIL.

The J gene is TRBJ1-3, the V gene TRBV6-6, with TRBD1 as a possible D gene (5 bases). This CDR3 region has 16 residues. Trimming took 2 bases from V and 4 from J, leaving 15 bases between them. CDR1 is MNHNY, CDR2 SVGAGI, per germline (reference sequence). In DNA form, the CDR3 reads TGTGCCAGCAGTTACAGGGGACGGGAGGTAGGAAACACCATATATTTT. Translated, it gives CASSYRGREVGNTIYF.

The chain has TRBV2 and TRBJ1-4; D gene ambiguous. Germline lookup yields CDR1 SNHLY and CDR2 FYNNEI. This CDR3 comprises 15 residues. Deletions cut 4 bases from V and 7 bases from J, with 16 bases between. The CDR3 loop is CASSAFGSWGEKLFF. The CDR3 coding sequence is TGTGCCAGCAGTGCCTTTGGGAGTTGGGGTGAAAAACTGTTTTTT.

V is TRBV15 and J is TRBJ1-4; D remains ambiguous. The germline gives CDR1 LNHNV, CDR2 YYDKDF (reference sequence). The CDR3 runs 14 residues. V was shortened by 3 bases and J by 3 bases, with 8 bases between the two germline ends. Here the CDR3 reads CATSSYQPNEKLFF. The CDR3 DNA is TGTGCCACCAGCAGCTACCAACCTAATGAAAAACTGTTTTTT.

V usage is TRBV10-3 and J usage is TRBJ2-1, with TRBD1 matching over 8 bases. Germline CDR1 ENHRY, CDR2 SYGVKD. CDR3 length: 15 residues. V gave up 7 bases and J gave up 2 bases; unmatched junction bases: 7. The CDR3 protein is CAINQKTGAYNEQFF. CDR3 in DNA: TGTGCCATCAACCAGAAGACAGGGGCCTACAATGAGCAGTTCTTC.

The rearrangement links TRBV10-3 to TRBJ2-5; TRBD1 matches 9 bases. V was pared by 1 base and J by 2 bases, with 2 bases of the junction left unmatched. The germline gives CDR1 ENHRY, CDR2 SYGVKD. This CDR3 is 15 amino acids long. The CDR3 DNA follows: TGTGCCATCAGTGAGTACGACAGGGGGCAAGAGACCCAGTACTTC. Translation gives CAISEYDRGQETQYF.

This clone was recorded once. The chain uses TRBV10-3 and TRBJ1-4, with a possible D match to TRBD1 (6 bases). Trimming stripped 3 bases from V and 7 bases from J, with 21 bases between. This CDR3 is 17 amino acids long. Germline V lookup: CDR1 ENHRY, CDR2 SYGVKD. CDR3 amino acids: CAISEFLQTGQGEKLFF. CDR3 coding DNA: TGTGCCATCAGTGAATTCCTTCAAACAGGGCAAGGTGAAAAACTGTTTTTT.

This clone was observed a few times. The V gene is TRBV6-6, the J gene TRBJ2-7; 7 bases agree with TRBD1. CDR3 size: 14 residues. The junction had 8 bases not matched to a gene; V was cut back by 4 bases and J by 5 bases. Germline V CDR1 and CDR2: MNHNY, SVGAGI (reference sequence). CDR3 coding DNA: TGTGCCAGCAGTTCCGGACAGGCGTTCGACGAGCAGTACTTC. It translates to CASSSGQAFDEQYF.

Here the CDR3 reads CASSIRGLGTGELFF. The DNA of the CDR3 is TGTGCCAGTAGTATCCGGGGATTGGGCACCGGGGAGCTGTTTTTT. The J gene is TRBJ2-2, the V gene TRBV19; possibly TRBD2 for D (5 bases). This CDR3 has 15 amino acids. Deletions cut 3 bases from V and 4 bases from J, with 12 bases between. Germline V gives CDR1 LNHDA, CDR2 SQIVND (reference sequence).

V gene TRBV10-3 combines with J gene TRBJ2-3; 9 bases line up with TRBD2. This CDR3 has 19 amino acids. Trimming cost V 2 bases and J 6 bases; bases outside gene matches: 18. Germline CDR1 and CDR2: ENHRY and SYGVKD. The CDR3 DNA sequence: TGTGCCATCAGTGAGGATCGGCCCGGGACTAGCAGGGGGGAGGATACGCAGTATTTT. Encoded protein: CAISEDRPGTSRGEDTQYF.

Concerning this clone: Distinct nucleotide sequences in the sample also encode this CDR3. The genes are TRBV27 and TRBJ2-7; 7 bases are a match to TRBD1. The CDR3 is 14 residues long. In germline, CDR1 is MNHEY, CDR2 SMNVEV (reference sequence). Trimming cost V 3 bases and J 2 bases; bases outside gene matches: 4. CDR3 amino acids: CASSFRQGPYEQYF. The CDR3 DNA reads TGTGCCAGCAGTTTTCGACAGGGCCCCTACGAGCAGTACTTC.